These T cell receptor beta chains were read from a single sample in a study of Ad26.COV2.S vaccination and SARS-CoV-2 variants. Libraries were prepared by immunoSEQ multiplex PCR; TCRdb keeps only in-frame clonotypes and omits some of them. The repertoire includes 400,000 to 500,000 clones, roughly 89% of them detected once, and around 2.6% sits in the top ten. The sequences come from peripheral blood, collected in a trial of Ad26.COV2.S vaccine versus placebo. These receptor sequences come from a person aged 18-65 years who received the Ad26.COV2.S COVID-19 vaccine or a placebo. Both conserved end residues are part of each CDR3. Fields, in order: V gene, J gene, clone size, D gene, CDR3 protein, CDR3 DNA. A D gene is named only where the DNA matches it firmly. Clone size is not always given. Where it is, it says once, few, many or a class for expanded clones.

>TRBV19|TRBJ1-1|-|TRBD1
CASSMLRGMNTEAFF
TGTGCCAGTAGTATGCTCAGGGGGATGAACACTGAAGCTTTCTTT
>TRBV5-1|TRBJ2-1|-|TRBD2
CASSRWAGVENEQFF
TGCGCCAGCAGCCGATGGGCGGGAGTGGAGAATGAGCAGTTCTTC
>TRBV14|TRBJ2-1|-|TRBD2
CASSQEGLAGHYNEQFF
TGTGCCAGCAGCCAAGAGGGACTAGCGGGTCACTACAATGAGCAGTTCTTC
>TRBV3-1/TRBV3-2|TRBJ2-2|-|TRBD2
CARQREAATGELFF
TGTGCCAGACAGCGGGAGGCCGCCACCGGGGAGCTGTTTTTT
>TRBV6-5|TRBJ1-1|-|-
CASSRAGPDTEAFF
TGTGCCAGCAGCAGGGCTGGGCCCGACACTGAAGCTTTCTTT
>TRBV18|TRBJ1-5|few|-
CASSQQGNSNQPQHF
TGTGCCAGCTCACAACAGGGCAATAGCAATCAGCCCCAGCATTTT
>TRBV18|TRBJ2-1|once|-
CASSPPWVSDEQFF
TGTGCCAGCTCACCACCCTGGGTCTCCGATGAGCAGTTCTTC
>TRBV28|TRBJ1-1|-|-
CASSFLEVTEAFF
TGTGCCAGCAGTTTCTTGGAGGTCACTGAAGCTTTCTTT
>TRBV4-3|TRBJ2-3|-|-
CASSQGWGDSTDTQYF
TGCGCCAGCAGCCAAGGTTGGGGGGATAGCACAGATACGCAGTATTTT
>TRBV27|TRBJ2-1|-|-
CASSFARPYNEQFF
TGTGCCAGCAGTTTCGCTAGACCGTACAATGAGCAGTTCTTC
>TRBV6-5|TRBJ1-4|once|-
CASIFIQGSNEKLFF
TGTGCCAGCATTTTTATCCAGGGTTCTAATGAAAAACTGTTTTTT
>TRBV7-8|TRBJ1-5|once|-
CASSFSGSNQPQHF
TGTGCCAGCAGCTTCTCAGGGAGCAATCAGCCCCAGCATTTT
>TRBV5-4|TRBJ2-1|few|-
CASSLGGDRNEQFF
TGTGCCAGCAGCTTGGGAGGGGACCGCAATGAGCAGTTCTTC
>TRBV5-1|TRBJ2-1|-|-
CASAGGSTYNEQFF
TGCGCCAGCGCGGGCGGGTCGACCTACAATGAGCAGTTCTTC
>TRBV3-1/TRBV3-2|TRBJ2-7|-|TRBD1
CASSQTGTGGHEQYF
TGTGCCAGCAGCCAAACCGGGACAGGGGGCCACGAGCAGTACTTC
>TRBV9|TRBJ2-3|-|-
CASAMAARADTQYF
TGTGCCAGCGCTATGGCGGCCCGGGCAGATACGCAGTATTTT
>TRBV7-3|TRBJ2-3|once|TRBD1
CASSLGTGASTDTQYF
TGTGCCAGCAGCTTAGGGACAGGGGCTAGCACAGATACGCAGTATTTT
>TRBV19|TRBJ1-3|few|-
CASGPSSGNTIYF
TGTGCCAGTGGACCTTCCTCTGGAAACACCATATATTTT
>TRBV28|TRBJ1-4|-|-
CTSRGVGEKLFF
TGTACATCCAGGGGAGTAGGTGAAAAACTGTTTTTT
>TRBV7-2|TRBJ2-2|-|-
CASSLTGELFF
TGTGCCAGCAGCCTCACCGGGGAGCTGTTTTTT
>TRBV15|TRBJ1-1|-|-
CATSSRTENTEAFF
TGTGCCACCAGCAGCCGGACAGAGAACACTGAAGCTTTCTTT
>TRBV7-8|TRBJ1-6|-|TRBD1
CASNRASVGQGSSPLHF
TGTGCCAGCAACCGAGCTTCGGTCGGACAGGGTAGTTCACCCCTCCACTTT
>TRBV5-4|TRBJ2-5|-|TRBD1
CASSSYRGSGETQYF
TGTGCCAGCAGCTCCTACAGGGGATCAGGGGAGACCCAGTACTTC
>TRBV7-3|TRBJ2-2|-|TRBD2
CASSSFSGRRTGELFF
TGTGCCAGCAGCTCCTTTAGCGGGAGGCGCACCGGGGAGCTGTTTTTT
>TRBV2|TRBJ1-2|-|TRBD1
CASSEATGIYGYTF
TGTGCCAGCAGTGAAGCGACAGGGATCTATGGCTACACCTTC
>TRBV5-1|TRBJ2-1|-|TRBD2
CASSLAGTRRRDEQFF
TGCGCCAGCAGCCTAGCCGGGACTAGGCGTCGAGATGAGCAGTTCTTC
>TRBV7-2|TRBJ2-2|-|TRBD1
CASSLVQGATGELFF
TGTGCCAGCAGCTTAGTACAGGGGGCGACCGGGGAGCTGTTTTTT
>TRBV7-2|TRBJ1-6|once|-
CASSPRSTSPLHF
TGTGCCAGCAGCCCTAGGTCGACTTCACCCCTCCACTTT
>TRBV13|TRBJ2-7|-|-
CASSLREAPEQYF
TGTGCCAGCAGCCTGAGGGAGGCCCCCGAGCAGTACTTC
>TRBV18|TRBJ2-7|-|-
CASSPRGGGEQYF
TGTGCCAGCTCACCACGAGGGGGAGGAGAGCAGTACTTC
>TRBV7-9|TRBJ1-1|-|TRBD1
CASSYNRGDAFF
TGTGCCAGCAGTTATAACAGGGGCGATGCTTTCTTT
>TRBV23-1|TRBJ1-4|-|TRBD1
CASSQSEWWGDRAEMDEKLFF
TGCGCCAGCAGTCAATCCGAATGGTGGGGGGACAGGGCTGAGATGGATGAAAAACTGTTTTTT
>TRBV7-2|TRBJ2-7|-|-
CASSEKVYRTPYEQYF
TGTGCCAGCAGCGAGAAGGTCTACCGCACCCCCTACGAGCAGTACTTC
>TRBV5-1|TRBJ2-5|-|-
CASSMVGEGETQYF
TGCGCCAGCAGCATGGTGGGTGAAGGAGAGACCCAGTACTTC
>TRBV28|TRBJ2-3|few|-
CASRTVADTQYF
TGTGCCAGCAGGACTGTTGCGGATACGCAGTATTTT
>TRBV5-5|TRBJ2-2|once|-
CASSLLHFGDSGELFF
-
>TRBV3-1/TRBV3-2|TRBJ2-2|once|TRBD1
CASSQRQGTGELFF
TGTGCCAGCAGCCAACGACAGGGGACCGGGGAGCTGTTTTTT
>TRBV4-3|TRBJ1-4|-|-
CASSQGTPNEKLFF
TGCGCCAGCAGCCAGGGGACACCTAATGAAAAACTGTTTTTT
>TRBV12-5|TRBJ1-2|once|TRBD1
CASGSGGLTF
TGTGCTAGTGGTTCAGGGGGCCTCACCTTC
>TRBV5-6|TRBJ1-1|once|-
CASSHPGEAFF
TGTGCCAGCAGCCACCCGGGGGAAGCTTTCTTT
>TRBV5-6|TRBJ2-5|-|-
CASSLDLQETQYF
TGTGCCAGCAGCTTGGACCTACAAGAGACCCAGTACTTC
>TRBV12-3/TRBV12-4|TRBJ1-6|-|-
CASRGRNNSPLHF
TGTGCCAGCAGGGGACGGAATAATTCACCCCTCCACTTT
>TRBV19|TRBJ1-1|-|TRBD1
CASSMDVDRGAFF
TGTGCCAGTAGTATGGATGTAGACAGGGGGGCTTTCTTT
>TRBV20-1|TRBJ1-5|-|-
CSASMLGGQPQHF
TGCAGTGCTAGTATGTTGGGGGGTCAGCCCCAGCATTTT
>TRBV9|TRBJ2-7|-|-
CASTPLSEASPYEQYF
TGTGCCAGCACCCCCCTAAGTGAGGCTTCCCCCTACGAGCAGTACTTC
>TRBV12-3/TRBV12-4|TRBJ2-1|-|TRBD1
CASSPGQGEFF
TGTGCCAGCAGTCCGGGACAGGGAGAGTTCTTC
>TRBV11-3|TRBJ1-6|once|TRBD1
CASSLDPWTGRGSPLHF
TGTGCCAGCAGCTTAGATCCCTGGACAGGGAGGGGTTCACCCCTCCACTTT
>TRBV4-2|TRBJ1-1|-|-
CASSQEKVPLVSGLEAFF
TGTGCCAGCAGCCAAGAAAAGGTGCCCCTGGTTAGCGGGCTTGAAGCTTTCTTT
>TRBV13|TRBJ2-3|-|-
CASRFLSRRCTDTQYF
TGTGCCAGCAGATTCCTAAGCCGGCGGTGCACAGATACGCAGTATTTT
>TRBV18|TRBJ1-1|once|-
CASSATRTANTEAFF
TGTGCCAGCTCAGCGACTCGGACAGCGAACACTGAAGCTTTCTTT
>TRBV13|TRBJ1-5|-|-
CASSLGGAGNQPQHF
TGTGCCAGCAGCTTAGGCGGGGCTGGCAATCAGCCCCAGCATTTT
>TRBV18|TRBJ1-2|-|-
CASSPYPDTNYGYTF
TGTGCCAGCTCACCTTACCCCGACACTAACTATGGCTACACCTTC
>TRBV19|TRBJ1-2|-|-
CATTYQDGAYGYTF
TGTGCCACCACATACCAGGACGGGGCCTATGGCTACACCTTC